The present entry profiles one T cell receptor beta chain with its context. All enrollees were roughly 18 to 89 years old and from approximately 24 US areas. Per the original data handling: Amplifying reference gene primers gave estimates of nucleated cell counts. Data came from immunoSEQ multiplex PCR; TCRdb stores just in-frame clones and leaves some out. That table supplies the V and J calls and clone size; D and trimming were determined from the DNA. Here the sample spans 250,000 to 300,000 clones, about 86% being singletons. This sample is part of a study of blood T cell repertoires in COVID-19. Study-level background: T cells, B-cell-depleted T cells, or PBMCs supplied cDNA or gDNA.

The CDR3 sequence is 15 residues long. The germline V gene has CDR1 MNHEY and CDR2 SVGAGI. The V gene lost 6 bases and the J gene lost 1 base, with 13 bases spanning the gap. This receptor was identified in a man aged 25 to 40 with acute COVID-19. Sequencing input: PBMCs or T cells enriched from blood (not recorded which). The J gene is TRBJ2-1, the V gene TRBV6-5; a weak D match, TRBD2 (6 bases). CDR3 in amino acids: CASRPLANSYNEQFF. CDR3 in DNA: TGTGCCAGCAGACCTCTAGCGAATTCCTACAATGAGCAGTTCTTC.